Shown below are 22 T cell receptor beta chains from a single sample sequenced in a study of technical replicates of blood from a few donors. Produced via immunoSEQ multiplex PCR; TCRdb's table is partial and in-frame only. Of roughly 80,000 clones in the sample, around 92% were seen once. Sequences were obtained from T cells isolated from PBMCs. These receptors originate from a human donor in good health.

The genes are TRBV10-3 and TRBJ2-7; TRBD1 aligns across 9 bases. CDR3 length: 14 residues. V lost 8 bases to trimming and J lost 3 bases; unmatched junction nucleotides: 8. Germline loops: CDR1 ENHRY, CDR2 SYGVKD. The CDR3 sequence: CAIGRTGDNYEQYF. The CDR3, as DNA: TGTGCCATCGGGCGGACAGGGGACAACTACGAGCAGTACTTC.

The chain joins TRBV18 to TRBJ2-7; a weak D match, TRBD1 (8 bases). This CDR3 spans 14 amino acids. Germline loops: CDR1 KGHSH, CDR2 LQKENI. V lost 7 bases to trimming and J lost 6 bases, with 19 bases between them. CDR3 region: CASCLTGGGGEQYF. The CDR3 region has the DNA TGTGCCAGCTGCCTCACAGGGGGGGGCGGCGAGCAGTACTTC.

CDR3 bases: TGTGCCAGCAGCGCGACAGGGAGGAACACTGAAGCTTTCTTT. Protein: CASSATGRNTEAFF. This rearrangement joins TRBV9 to TRBJ1-1; 7 bases match TRBD1. Germline loops: CDR1 SGDLS, CDR2 YYNGEE. CDR3 length: 14 residues. The trim removed 3 bases at V and 1 base at J, leaving 3 bases unmatched.

This chain joins TRBV5-8 and TRBJ1-5, with D perhaps matching TRBD1 (6 bases). Germline lookup yields CDR1 SGHTS and CDR2 YDEGEE. The CDR3 runs to 15 residues. V lost 2 bases and J 1 base, leaving 10 bases between the germline ends. The CDR3 sequence is CASSFLRGSNQPQHF. DNA for the CDR3: TGTGCCAGCAGCTTTTTGAGGGGGAGCAATCAGCCCCAGCATTTT.

The table lists this clone with a count of one. The chain joins TRBV27 to TRBJ2-7, with 14 bases that match TRBD2. In germline, CDR1 is MNHEY, CDR2 SMNVEV (reference sequence). The CDR3 length is 16 residues. The V gene end was trimmed by 9 bases and the J gene end by 2 bases; junction bases not matched to a gene: 9. The CDR3 is CASSRLAGGLPYEQYF. The CDR3 coding sequence is TGTGCCAGTTCAAGACTAGCGGGAGGGTTACCCTACGAGCAGTACTTC.

The genes are TRBV28 and TRBJ2-7, with TRBD2 as a possible D gene (7 bases). V was shortened by 5 bases and J by 4 bases, with 15 bases between the two germline ends. The V gene's germline CDR1 is MDHEN and CDR2 SYDVKM. The CDR3 has 14 amino acids. The CDR3 DNA reads as TGTGCCAGCAGTGGTCGTGGGAGGGGGTACGAGCAGTACTTC. It codes for CASSGRGRGYEQYF.

The chain carries TRBV6-1 and TRBJ1-3, with D perhaps TRBD1 (6 bases). Germline CDR1 is MNHNS and CDR2 is SASEGT. V dropped 4 bases and J dropped 2 bases, with 15 bases sitting between them. This CDR3 is built from 16 residues. CDR3 nucleotide sequence: TGTGCCAGCAGTGCGGGACACCAAAGGACTGGAAACACCATATATTTT. Translation gives CASSAGHQRTGNTIYF.

This clone was seen once. This chain connects TRBV5-4 to TRBJ1-2; D is unclear. Germline CDR1 is SGHNT and CDR2 is YYREEE (reference sequence). V shed 1 base and J shed 6 bases, with 16 bases lying between them. The length of the CDR3 is 15 residues. The CDR3 protein is CASSLSESLRDGYTF. CDR3 nucleotides: TGTGCCAGCAGCTTGTCCGAGTCGCTCCGTGATGGCTACACCTTC.

The chain combines TRBV19 with TRBJ1-1; 10 positions match TRBD1. CDR3 length: 17 residues. The trim removed 3 bases at V and 8 bases at J, leaving 15 bases unmatched. Germline CDR1 LNHDA, CDR2 SQIVND (reference sequence). This chain's CDR3 is CASSIVNIRGQGTEAFF. CDR3 sequence (DNA): TGTGCCAGTAGTATCGTAAACATCCGGGGACAGGGGACGGAAGCTTTCTTT. Looking up the rest from reference TRBV19 and TRBJ1-1 gives the full variable domain: DGGITQSPKYLFRKEGQNVTLSCEQNLNHDAMYWYRQDPGQGLRLIYYSQIVNDFQKGDIAEGYSVSREKKESFPLTVTSAQKNPTAFYLCASSIVNIRGQGTEAFFGQGTRLTVV.

This clone was observed once. This sequence joins TRBV30 and TRBJ2-6; D not certain. Trimming removed 5 bases from V and 0 bases from J, with 11 bases in between. The germline V gene has CDR1 GTSNPN and CDR2 SVGIG (reference sequence). The CDR3 totals 15 residues. The DNA of the CDR3 is TGTGCCTGGGTGCGGCTGGCCTCTGGGGCCAACGTCCTGACTTTC. This encodes CAWVRLASGANVLTF.

The chain recombines TRBV28 with TRBJ1-1; D is possibly TRBD1 (5 bases). CDR1 and CDR2 from the germline V gene are MDHEN and SYDVKM. Deletions cut 6 bases from V and 5 bases from J, with 22 bases between. The CDR3 totals 16 residues. As DNA, the CDR3 is TGTGCCAGCAGAGGAGCCAGGGTAGTGAAGGGAACTGAAGCTTTCTTT. Its translation: CASRGARVVKGTEAFF.

This clone was observed a single time. The rearrangement links TRBV19 to TRBJ2-7; weak D call: TRBD1 (5 bases). This CDR3 is 15 amino acids long. Trimming stripped 1 base from V and 0 bases from J, with 10 bases between. Germline V gene data show CDR1 as LNHDA and CDR2 as SQIVND (reference sequence). This CDR3 reads CASSIVPGNSYEQYF. CDR3 DNA: TGTGCCAGTAGTATAGTGCCAGGGAACTCCTACGAGCAGTACTTC.

V gene TRBV7-9 combines with J gene TRBJ2-7, with 8 positions matching TRBD2. The CDR3 covers 17 residues. Germline CDR1 reads SEHNR; CDR2 reads FQNEAQ (reference sequence). V shed 2 bases and J 6 bases; nucleotides not matched to a gene: 15. The CDR3 loop reads CASSLMAGGERRFEQYF. DNA of the CDR3: TGTGCCAGCAGCTTAATGGCCGGGGGGGAGAGAAGGTTCGAGCAGTACTTC.

The chain is built from TRBV30 and TRBJ2-6, with D possibly TRBD1 on 5 matching bases. The V and J ends lost 1 base and 4 bases respectively, with 17 bases between them. The CDR3 sequence is 17 residues long. Germline-derived CDR1 and CDR2 are GTSNPN and SVGIG (reference sequence). The CDR3 protein is CAWSEGRGLGGANVLTF. The DNA for the CDR3 is TGTGCCTGGAGTGAAGGAAGGGGCCTGGGGGGGGCCAACGTCCTGACTTTC.

This chain uses TRBV7-9 with TRBJ2-3; 8 nucleotides match TRBD2. The CDR3 runs to 18 residues. Germline loops: CDR1 SEHNR, CDR2 FQNEAQ (reference sequence). The V and J ends lost 6 bases and 1 base, in that order; junction bases with no gene match: 15. For the CDR3, the DNA is TGTGCCAGCAGTCCCGGGGGGGAGGAGGATTTCGGCACAGATACGCAGTATTTT. The encoded protein is CASSPGGEEDFGTDTQYF.

The V and J genes are TRBV7-2 and TRBJ2-1, with D perhaps matching TRBD2 (5 bases). CDR3 size: 15 residues. Per germline, CDR1 SGHTA and CDR2 FQGNSA. V was shortened by 4 bases and J by 3 bases, with 13 bases between the two germline ends. As DNA, the CDR3 is TGTGCCAGCAGCTATGAGGGAGATTTCTACAATGAGCAGTTCTTC. Its translation: CASSYEGDFYNEQFF.

This chain uses TRBV30 with TRBJ2-7; D gene ambiguous. The CDR3 spans 12 residues. Trimming left V 4 bases short and J 6 bases short, with 13 bases between. CDR1 is GTSNPN, CDR2 SVGIG, per germline (reference sequence). The DNA for the CDR3 is TGTGCCTGGACCACAATAACCGCCGAGCAGTACTTC. Translation gives CAWTTITAEQYF.

V is TRBV19 and J is TRBJ2-5, with 7 positions matching TRBD2. Germline values: CDR1 LNHDA, CDR2 SQIVND (reference sequence). This CDR3 is built from 14 residues. V was clipped by 2 bases and J by 3 bases; unmatched bases: 3. For the CDR3, the DNA is TGTGCCAGTAGTATAAAAGGACTAGAAGAGACCCAGTACTTC. The encoded protein is CASSIKGLEETQYF.

The gene calls are TRBV29-1 and TRBJ2-5; no firm D call. The end of the DNA is better explained by TRBJ2-7, so the J call may be wrong. CDR3 length: 13 amino acids. Germline V gene data show CDR1 as SQVTM and CDR2 as ANQGSEA. CDR3 sequence reads: CSVESIGAYEQYF. The DNA for the CDR3 is TGCAGCGTCGAAAGTATAGGAGCCTACGAGCAGTACTTC.

This chain links TRBV21-1 with TRBJ2-7; the DNA was not used to check the table's D call, TRBD2. TRBV21-1 is shown as a pseudogene. The CDR3 sequence is 17 residues long. In DNA, the CDR3 is TGTGCCAGCAGCAGAGGGCTAGCGGGAGGGCCGAAGAGCGAGCAGTACTTC. Translated: CASSRGLAGGPKSEQYF.

This clone was recorded once. The gene calls are TRBV7-9 and TRBJ1-5; 10 bases map to TRBD1. V trimming: 5 bases; J trimming: 4 bases; junction bases outside the gene matches: 8. Germline V lookup: CDR1 SEHNR, CDR2 FQNEAQ (reference sequence). The CDR3 sequence is 16 residues long. The CDR3 DNA is TGTGCCAGCAGCGGCCGGGACAGGGGTGGTAATCAGCCCCAGCATTTT. Translation: CASSGRDRGGNQPQHF.

V usage is TRBV5-1 and J usage is TRBJ2-3, with 9 positions matching TRBD2. Trimming cost V 0 bases and J 5 bases; bases outside gene matches: 4. This CDR3 comprises 15 residues. Germline values: CDR1 SGHRS, CDR2 YFSETQ. The CDR3 loop reads CASSLGGRAGDTQYF. In DNA form, the CDR3 reads TGCGCCAGCAGCTTGGGCGGGAGGGCCGGAGATACGCAGTATTTT.